Reported below is one TCR beta chain. The table came from immunoSEQ multiplex PCR; TCRdb's copy has only in-frame clones and leaves some out. The sample yields approximately 380,000 clones, approximately 89% seen once. This entry is derived from a study of blood T cell repertoires in COVID-19. Study details: Sites in the United States, Italy and Spain provided acute and convalescent COVID-19 samples.

Donors were grouped by their self-reported clinical history. A COVID-19 case had been met by exposed participants during the 2 weeks before study entry. The V end was cut by 1 base, the J end by 4 bases, with 10 bases between. Germline V gene sequence: CDR1 LGHDT, CDR2 YNNKEL (reference sequence). The CDR3 is 14 amino acids. The sequencing input was PBMCs or T cells enriched from blood (not recorded which). V is TRBV3-1 (or the pseudogene TRBV3-2) and J is TRBJ1-2; D unresolved. The clonotype originates from a woman in her thirties or forties who had been exposed to COVID-19. This CDR3 is CASSQGWETYGYTF. The CDR3 DNA reads TGTGCCAGCAGCCAAGGGTGGGAGACCTATGGCTACACCTTC.